The present T cell receptor beta chain was sequenced within a study of OX40 agonist ivuxolimab in advanced cancers. Turning to the study itself: Allowance was made for prior anti-PD-1, anti-PD-L1 or anti-CTLA-4 therapy, and approximately 40% had some.

Repertoires were generated with immunoSEQ multiplex PCR, while TCRdb's copy carries only in-frame clones and drops some. The table records around 44,000 clones, around 86% of them present only once. As concerns this clone: The antigen remains unidentified.

Study conclusions and caveats: With doses of 0.1-3.0 mg/kg, partial responders showed among the lowest clonal expansion. Clonal expansion was seen in CD4+ and CD8+ blood T cells by week 6 at 0.1 to 3.0 mg/kg. Also showing low normalized T-cell clonal expansion were some of the nonresponders.

The CDR3 consists of 15 residues. After removal of 0 bases from V and 2 bases from J, the junction contained 4 bases not matched to a gene. CDR1 is SGHTA, CDR2 FQGNSA, per germline. The material was CD4+ or CD8+ T cells sorted from blood, obtained in a trial of the OX40 agonist ivuxolimab. The receptor's source is an adult with an advanced solid tumor such as melanoma, head and neck, liver or kidney cancer. The chain combines TRBV7-2 with TRBJ2-7; 7 nucleotides agree with TRBD1. CDR3 sequence: CASSLAPGGTYEQYF. CDR3 nucleotide sequence: TGTGCCAGCAGCTTAGCCCCAGGGGGAACCTACGAGCAGTACTTC.